This TCR beta chain was captured by sequencing in a study of shared clonotypes between healthy human individuals. CDR3 length equals 17 residues. The germline V and J ends were trimmed by 4 bases and 4 bases, with 20 bases remaining between them. Sequencing used immunoSEQ multiplex PCR; TCRdb keeps in-frame clones, though not all of them. The repertoire has 950,000 to 1,300,000 clones, around 74% of them found once; the top ten carry 1.4%. This clone showed up just a few times. The V and J genes are TRBV23-1 and TRBJ1-5, with D possibly being TRBD1 (5 bases). TRBV23-1 has ORF status, its function being uncertain. The clonotype was recovered from a man aged 18 to 35 in good health. Material: memory CD4+ T cells sorted from blood. Specified subset: CD45RA-negative fraction. CDR3 region: CASSPKSADTLNQPQHF. The CDR3 bases are TGCGCCAGCAGTCCCAAATCCGCGGACACCTTGAATCAGCCCCAGCATTTT.